These T cell receptor beta chains were read from a single sample in a study of long-term antiretroviral therapy in people with HIV. Some clones are missing from TCRdb's copy, which holds only in-frame ones; the method was immunoSEQ multiplex PCR. This table has approximately 17,000 clones, approximately 88% appearing once. This specimen consisted of unsorted PBMCs, obtained 0.7 years before starting antiretroviral therapy. The receptors originated from a man aged 50 to 59 with HIV. CDR3s include the opening cysteine and the closing phenylalanine or tryptophan. The D gene is left open where the match is weak. Clone sizes are given selectively: once, few, many, or a class where the clone is expanded.

j_gene | v_gene | d_gene | abundance | CDR3nt | CDR3aa
TRBJ2-3 | TRBV7-9 | TRBD2 | - | TGTGCCAGCAGCTTAGGACCCCCTAGCGGGAATACGCAGTATTTT | CASSLGPPSGNTQYF
TRBJ1-6 | TRBV18 | TRBD1 | once | TGTGCCAGCTCACCGTCGACAGGGATTAATTCACCCCTCCACTTT | CASSPSTGINSPLHF
TRBJ1-5 | TRBV2 | TRBD1 | once | TGTGCCAGCAGTGAGACAGGGGGCGGTCAGCCCCAGCATTTT | CASSETGGGQPQHF
TRBJ1-3 | TRBV5-4 | TRBD1 | - | TGTGCCAGCAGCCAGACCCCGGGACAGACCTCTGGAAACACCATATATTTT | CASSQTPGQTSGNTIYF
TRBJ2-7 | TRBV7-2 | TRBD1 | - | TGTGCCAGCAGCCTCCACCTCGACAGGGGTGGACTCTCCTACGAGCAGTACTTC | CASSLHLDRGGLSYEQYF
TRBJ2-7 | TRBV18 | - | - | TGTGCCAGCTCTACTACATCTAGCGTCGGACCCTACGAGCAGTACTTC | CASSTTSSVGPYEQYF
TRBJ2-7 | TRBV5-1 | - | - | TGCGCCAGCAGCTTGGCCGGGCAGCCGGGGGACGAGCAGTACTTC | CASSLAGQPGDEQYF
TRBJ2-2 | TRBV6-6 | - | once | TGTGCCAGCAGTTATGCAGGGTGGGTGAGCACCGGGGAGCTGTTTTTT | CASSYAGWVSTGELFF
TRBJ1-2 | TRBV7-2 | - | - | TGTGCCAGCAGGAATCCCGTCGGGGGCTACACCTTC | CASRNPVGGYTF
TRBJ1-6 | TRBV28 | TRBD1 | - | TGTGCCAGCAGCCTCCGATGGACAGGGGATTCACCCCTCCACTTT | CASSLRWTGDSPLHF
TRBJ2-2 | TRBV10-1 | - | - | TGCGCCAGCAATAACAGGGCGAACACCGGGGAGCTGTTTTTT | CASNNRANTGELFF
TRBJ2-1 | TRBV5-1 | TRBD2 | - | TGCGCCAGCAGCCAAGGGCTAGCGGGATTCTCCTCCTCCTACAATGAGCAGTTCTTC | CASSQGLAGFSSSYNEQFF
TRBJ2-4 | TRBV10-3 | - | - | TGTGCCATCAGTGATCCAGGGGTCGGAGCCAAAAACATTCAGTACTTC | CAISDPGVGAKNIQYF
TRBJ1-2 | TRBV11-2 | - | - | TGTGCCAGCAGCTTAGGCCCCAATGGCTACACCTTC | CASSLGPNGYTF
TRBJ1-4 | TRBV7-9 | TRBD1 | - | TGTGCCAGCAGCTTAGCGGGACAGGGTATGGCTAATGAAAAACTGTTTTTT | CASSLAGQGMANEKLFF
TRBJ1-5 | TRBV10-3 | - | - | TGTGCCATCAGTGATGGGAATCAGCCCCAGCATTTT | CAISDGNQPQHF
TRBJ1-4 | TRBV9 | - | few | TGTGCCAGCAGCCCCTTTGTTGCGGGGGAAAAACTGTTTTTT | CASSPFVAGEKLFF
TRBJ2-3 | TRBV19 | - | - | TGTGCCACGGGCCTCGGACGCACAGATACGCAGTATTTT | CATGLGRTDTQYF
TRBJ2-3 | TRBV7-8 | - | - | TGTGCCAGCAGCTCGGGACTGTTGGATACGCAGTATTTT | CASSSGLLDTQYF
TRBJ1-3 | TRBV5-1 | - | - | TGCGCCAGCAGTCCTCTTCAGGGACCTGACGGAAACACCATATATTTT | CASSPLQGPDGNTIYF
TRBJ2-2 | TRBV5-1 | TRBD2 | - | TGCGCCAGCAGCCATAAAGGTAGCGGGGGCTTTAACACCGGGGAGCTGTTTTTT | CASSHKGSGGFNTGELFF
TRBJ2-5 | TRBV5-4 | TRBD1 | - | TGTGCCAGCAGCTTGGATGCCAGGGGGCTACAAGAGACCCAGTACTTC | CASSLDARGLQETQYF
TRBJ1-3 | TRBV7-2 | - | - | TGTGCCAGCAGCTTAGGACAGGCGCCAAACACCATATATTTT | CASSLGQAPNTIYF
TRBJ2-7 | TRBV10-1 | TRBD1 | - | TGCGCCAGCAGTGATTTTAGGGACAGTGTGCTTTACTTC | CASSDFRDSVLYF
TRBJ2-3 | TRBV6-4 | - | few | TGTGCCAGCAGTCATAGTGATACAGATACGCAGTATTTT | CASSHSDTDTQYF
TRBJ2-7 | TRBV5-3 | TRBD2 | - | TGTGCCTACAGCGCGGGGGACTCCTACGAGCAGTACTTC | CAYSAGDSYEQYF
TRBJ2-1 | TRBV7-6 | - | few | TGTGCCAGCAGCCATTGGGGCGGGGGCCTCAACAATGAGCAGTTCTTC | CASSHWGGGLNNEQFF
TRBJ2-2 | TRBV10-3 | TRBD1 | - | TGTGCCGGCGGGACAGGGGATCCCACCGGGGAGCTGTTTTTT | CAGGTGDPTGELFF
TRBJ2-3 | TRBV7-2 | - | - | TGTGCCAGCAGCTTAGCGTTCGGACCTAATACGCAGTATTTT | CASSLAFGPNTQYF
TRBJ2-7 | TRBV10-3 | TRBD2 | - | TGTGCCATCAGTGAGTCCCCCCCGACTAGCGGGAGGCCGTACGAGCAGTACTTC | CAISESPPTSGRPYEQYF
TRBJ2-3 | TRBV5-1 | - | - | TGCGCCAGCAGCTGGGAACTAGTGGGGGCCTCTCCCACAGATACGCAGTATTTT | CASSWELVGASPTDTQYF
TRBJ1-2 | TRBV18 | TRBD1 | - | TGTGCCAGCTCACGGGACAGGGTTGGCGTGGATGGCTACACCTTC | CASSRDRVGVDGYTF
TRBJ1-2 | TRBV7-3 | - | - | TGTGCCAGCAGCTCGGGGCCTAACTATGGCTACACCTTC | CASSSGPNYGYTF
TRBJ1-6 | TRBV28 | TRBD1 | once | TGTGCCAGCAGTCTCGTTTTGGGACAGGGATTGAGAAATTCACCCCTCCACTTT | CASSLVLGQGLRNSPLHF
TRBJ2-5 | TRBV4-1 | - | - | TGCGCCAGCAGCCAAGAGGACCAACGAGAGACCCAGTACTTC | CASSQEDQRETQYF
TRBJ2-3 | TRBV27 | TRBD2 | few | TGTGCCAGCAGTTTATCCCCTAGCGGGGGTCGCACAGATACGCAGTATTTT | CASSLSPSGGRTDTQYF
TRBJ2-1 | TRBV15 | - | - | TGTGCCACCAGCAGAGCTCGCCCCTCCTACAATGAGCAGTTCTTC | CATSRARPSYNEQFF
TRBJ2-3 | TRBV5-4 | - | - | TGTGCCAGCGACTTGCGGGCGTCGGCACGGCGAACAGATACGCAGTATTTT | CASDLRASARRTDTQYF
TRBJ2-3 | TRBV29-1 | - | - | TGCAGCGTCGCCCCGGACTCAACTAGCACAGATACGCAGTATTTT | CSVAPDSTSTDTQYF
TRBJ2-1 | TRBV9 | TRBD2 | - | TGTGCCAGCAGCCTCGGGACTAGCGGTTCCTCCTACAATGAGCAGTTCTTC | CASSLGTSGSSYNEQFF
TRBJ1-5 | TRBV2 | - | - | TGTGCCAGCAGTCGGTCGGACCTCAATCAGCCCCAGCATTTT | CASSRSDLNQPQHF
TRBJ1-1 | TRBV6-5 | - | once | TGTGCCAGCAGTTACTCTCCAGTCATGAACACTGAAGCTTTCTTT | CASSYSPVMNTEAFF
TRBJ1-1 | TRBV19 | - | - | TGTGCCAGTACCGACAGGAACACTGAAGCTTTCTTT | CASTDRNTEAFF
TRBJ1-1 | TRBV5-1 | - | - | TGCGCCAGCAGCTTGGGACCGCACGAGGCTGAAGCTTTCTTT | CASSLGPHEAEAFF
TRBJ2-7 | TRBV5-4 | - | - | TGTGCCAGCAGCTTGCCCGACGGGGACGAGCAGTACTTC | CASSLPDGDEQYF
TRBJ2-7 | TRBV5-1 | TRBD1 | - | TGCGCCAGCAGCTTGGTACGGGGACAGGGGTCCCACGAGCAGTACTTC | CASSLVRGQGSHEQYF
TRBJ1-5 | TRBV19 | TRBD1 | - | TGTGCCAGTAGAGGGGCCTCGGGACAGGGGGCAGGTCAGCCCCAGCATTTT | CASRGASGQGAGQPQHF
TRBJ2-5 | TRBV5-4 | TRBD1 | - | TGTGCCAGCAGCGGGGTGGACAGGGGGCAAAAGACCCAGTACTTC | CASSGVDRGQKTQYF